This T cell receptor (beta chain) is drawn from a study of vaccination and CD4 T cells after COVID-19. Study-level background: Overlapping peptides of the spike proteins of SARS-CoV-2, HCoV-NL63, HCoV-OC43 and HCoV-229E were used for cell stimulation. Study outcomes and limitations: Rising from around 20 to 38, the median of SARS-CoV-2-reactive clonotypes did not change significantly.

The CDR3 runs 13 residues. With 8 bases clipped from V and 7 bases from J, the junction kept 5 bases outside the gene matches. Germline V gives CDR1 SGHTA, CDR2 FQGNSA. As to treatment: approximately 9-day PBMC culture with coronavirus spike peptide pools or control peptides (ViraFEST assay). Sequencing of cultured CD4+ T cell DNA used the Oncomine TCR Beta short-read assay. TCRdb re-called the PCR reads through MiXCR, storing one row per CDR3 protein. The sample gives under 11,000 distinct CDR3 sequences, about 40% of which show up once; 30% to 45% is in the top ten. This clonotype was picked up a small number of times. The antigen remains unidentified.

The clonotype originates from a human donor who had recovered from COVID-19. The chain combines TRBV7-2 with TRBJ1-4; 9 positions agree with TRBD1. Sequencing was done on a sample of CD4+ T cells from blood, cultured in vitro. The CDR3 nucleotides are TGTGCCAGCGGGACAGGGATTAGTGAAAAACTGTTTTTT. Protein sequence: CASGTGISEKLFF.